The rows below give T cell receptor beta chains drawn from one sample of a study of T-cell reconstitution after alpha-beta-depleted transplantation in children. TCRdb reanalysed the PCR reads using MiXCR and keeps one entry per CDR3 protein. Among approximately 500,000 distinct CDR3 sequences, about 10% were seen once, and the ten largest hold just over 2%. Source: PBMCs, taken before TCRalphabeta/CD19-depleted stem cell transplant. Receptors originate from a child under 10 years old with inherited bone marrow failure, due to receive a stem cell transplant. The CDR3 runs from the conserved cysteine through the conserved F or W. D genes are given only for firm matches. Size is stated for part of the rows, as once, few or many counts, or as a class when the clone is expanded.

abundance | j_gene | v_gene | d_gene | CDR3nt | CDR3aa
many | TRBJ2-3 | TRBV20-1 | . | TGCAGTGCTAGAGATCTTGTGTTTTCTAGCACAGATACGCAGTATTTT | CSARDLVFSSTDTQYF
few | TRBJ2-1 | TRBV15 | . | TGTGCCACCTGTAGGGTAGTAGTCGGGTCGGAGCAGTTCTTC | CATCRVVVGSEQFF
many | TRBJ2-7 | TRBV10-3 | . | TGTGCCACCGGACTATCGGGAGAATACGAGCAGTACTTC | CATGLSGEYEQYF
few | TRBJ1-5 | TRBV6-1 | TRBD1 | TGTGCCAGCAGAAGGACAGGGTTTCCCGATCAGCCCCAGCATTTT | CASRRTGFPDQPQHF
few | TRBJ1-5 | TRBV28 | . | TGTGCCAGCAGTTTATTAGGGGCTTTCAATCAGCCCCAGCATTTT | CASSLLGAFNQPQHF
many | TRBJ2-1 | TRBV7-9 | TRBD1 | TGTGCCAGCAGCTTAGGTCTCCGGGACAGGCCGGGGCACTATGAGCAGTTCTTC | CASSLGLRDRPGHYEQFF
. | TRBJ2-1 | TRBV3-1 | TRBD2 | TGTGCCTCCACCTATACTAGCGGGAGTATCTATGAGCAGTTCTTC | CASTYTSGSIYEQFF
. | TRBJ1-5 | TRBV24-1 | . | TGTGCCACCAGTGACCCCACAGACAGCAGCAATCAGCCCCAGCATTTT | CATSDPTDSSNQPQHF
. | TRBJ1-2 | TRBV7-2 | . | TGTGCCAGCAGCTTAGCGCGGGGTGACAACTATGGCTACACCTTC | CASSLARGDNYGYTF
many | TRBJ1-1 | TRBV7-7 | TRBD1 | TGTGCTAGCAGCTTATTGACAGGGGGTGAAGCTTTCTTT | CASSLLTGGEAFF
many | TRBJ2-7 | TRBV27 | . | TGTGCCAGCAGTTTAACGGGGGCATTAGCGGTAAATTACTACGAGCAGTACTTC | CASSLTGALAVNYYEQYF
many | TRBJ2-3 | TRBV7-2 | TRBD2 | TGTGCCAGCAGCTTTCGGGGGTCTAGCGGGAGGGGCACAGATACGCAGTATTTT | CASSFRGSSGRGTDTQYF
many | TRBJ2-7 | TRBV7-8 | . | TGTGCCAGCAGCCCCTTAACCGGGACCCTCCGCTACGAGCAGTACTTC | CASSPLTGTLRYEQYF
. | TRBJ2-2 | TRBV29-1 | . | TGCAGCGTTACAGTCTCGAACACCGGGGAGCTGTTTTTT | CSVTVSNTGELFF
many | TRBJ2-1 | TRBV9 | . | TGTGCCAGCAGCGCCGCGGTCGGCGAGCAGTTCTTC | CASSAAVGEQFF
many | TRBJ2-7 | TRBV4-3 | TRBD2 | TGCGCCAGCAGCCGGCCGGGGAGGGAGGCGGAGCAGTACTTC | CASSRPGREAEQYF
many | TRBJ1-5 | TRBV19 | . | TGTGCCAGTAGGAATCCGGGAGGTGATCAGCCCCAGCATTTT | CASRNPGGDQPQHF
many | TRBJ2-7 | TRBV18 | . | TGTGCCAGCTCACGACTCCGGGACTCTGAGCAGTACTTC | CASSRLRDSEQYF
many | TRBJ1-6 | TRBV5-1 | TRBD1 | TGCGCCAGCAGCTCGGGACAGACGGGTAATTCACCCCTCCACTTT | CASSSGQTGNSPLHF
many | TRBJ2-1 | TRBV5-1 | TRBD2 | TGCGCCAGCAGCCCAACTAGCGGGGCAAGCTCCTACAATGAGCAGTTCTTC | CASSPTSGASSYNEQFF
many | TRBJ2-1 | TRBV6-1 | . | TGTGCCAGCAGTGAAACCGGACTACCTCGCAATGAGCAGTTCTTC | CASSETGLPRNEQFF
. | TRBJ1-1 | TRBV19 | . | TGTGCCAGTAGGGACAGTGTTGTCACTGAAGCTTTCTTT | CASRDSVVTEAFF
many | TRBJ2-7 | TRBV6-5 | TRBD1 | TGTGCCAGCAGGGCCGACAGGGTCGCGGGTGAGCAGTACTTC | CASRADRVAGEQYF
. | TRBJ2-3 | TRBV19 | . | TGTGCCAGTAGTATCCAGCTCACAGATACGCAGTATTTT | CASSIQLTDTQYF
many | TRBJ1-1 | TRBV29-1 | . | TGCAGCCCTACCGGGCCCTTGAACACTGAAGCTTTCTTT | CSPTGPLNTEAFF
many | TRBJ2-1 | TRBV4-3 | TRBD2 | TGCGCCAGCAGCCAAGATGTAAGCGGGGTCTACAATGAGCAGTTCTTC | CASSQDVSGVYNEQFF
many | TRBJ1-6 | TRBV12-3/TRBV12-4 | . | TGTGCCAGCAGTTTTAGGGTTGGCTCCTATAATTCACCCCTCCACTTT | CASSFRVGSYNSPLHF
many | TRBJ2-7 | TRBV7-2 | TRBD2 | TGTGCCAGCACCCCACTAGCGGGAGAATCCGAGCAGTACTTC | CASTPLAGESEQYF
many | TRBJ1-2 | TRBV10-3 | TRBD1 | TGTGCCATCAGCCGGGGGGACAGCCCGCCCTATGGCTACACCTTC | CAISRGDSPPYGYTF
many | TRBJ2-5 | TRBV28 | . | TGTGCCAGCAGTTATGGACTGCCCCCAGAGACCCAGTACTTC | CASSYGLPPETQYF
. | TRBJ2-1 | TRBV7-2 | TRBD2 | TGTGCCAGCAGCCCGATCGGACTAGCGGGAGGGCCGTTCTACAATGAGCAGTTCTTC | CASSPIGLAGGPFYNEQFF
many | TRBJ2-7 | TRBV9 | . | TGTGCCAGCAGCGTAGAAGGGTCTGTATCCTACGAGCAGTACTTC | CASSVEGSVSYEQYF
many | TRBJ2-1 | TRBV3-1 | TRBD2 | TGTGCCAGCAGTCTTCTGGGACTAGCGGGATACTACAATGAGCAGTTCTTC | CASSLLGLAGYYNEQFF
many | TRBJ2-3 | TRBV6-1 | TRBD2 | TGTGCCAGCAGTGAATGGGCCCCTTTAGCGGGAGGCGGTGGAGATACGCAGTATTTT | CASSEWAPLAGGGGDTQYF
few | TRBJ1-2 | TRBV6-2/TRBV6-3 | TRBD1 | TGTGCCAGCAGCGACAGGGGTAACTATGGCTACACCTTC | CASSDRGNYGYTF
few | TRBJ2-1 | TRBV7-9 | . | TGTGCCAGCAGTGGAGGAGGGCGCACCTACAATGAGCAGTTCTTC | CASSGGGRTYNEQFF
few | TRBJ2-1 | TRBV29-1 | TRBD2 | TGCAGCGTTTGGGCTGGACTAGTGGTGGGGTCCTACAATGAGCAGTTCTTC | CSVWAGLVVGSYNEQFF
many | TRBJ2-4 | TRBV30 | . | TGTGCCTGGAGTGACTTAAAAAACATTCAGTACTTC | CAWSDLKNIQYF
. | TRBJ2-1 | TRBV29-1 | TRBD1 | TGCAGCGTTACCCGGGACAGGGGAATCTTCTTC | CSVTRDRGIFF
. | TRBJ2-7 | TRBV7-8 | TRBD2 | TGTGCCAGCAGCTTAGTGTCAGCGGGAGGGAGGTACGAGCAGTACTTC | CASSLVSAGGRYEQYF
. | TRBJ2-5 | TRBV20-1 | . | TGCAGTGCTAGAGACGGAGCGGAGCGTGAGACCCAGTACTTC | CSARDGAERETQYF
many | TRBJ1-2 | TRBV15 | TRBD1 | TGTGCCACCAGGGACAGGGGTCGGTATGGCTACACCTTC | CATRDRGRYGYTF
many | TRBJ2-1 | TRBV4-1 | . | TGCGCCAGCAGCCAAGCCCCCGGGTACTACAATGAGCAGTTCTTC | CASSQAPGYYNEQFF
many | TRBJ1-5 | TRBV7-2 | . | TGTGCCAGCAGCTTCGGGGGATTTAGTCAGCCCCAGCATTTT | CASSFGGFSQPQHF